These T cell receptor beta chains were read from a single sample in a study of OX40 agonist ivuxolimab in advanced cancers. Libraries were prepared by immunoSEQ multiplex PCR; TCRdb keeps only in-frame clonotypes and omits some of them. The repertoire holds more than 100,000 clones, 90% seen once, with roughly 0.99% in the top ten. The sequences come from CD4+ or CD8+ T cells sorted from blood, collected in a trial of the OX40 agonist ivuxolimab. These receptors originate from an adult with an advanced solid tumor such as melanoma, head and neck, liver or kidney cancer. Each CDR3 is given with its conserved first and last residue. The order of the fields is J gene, V gene, D gene, clone size, CDR3 protein, CDR3 DNA. A D gene is named only where the DNA matches it firmly. The listing skips clone size in some rows; elsewhere it reads once, few, many or a size class.

J: TRBJ1-5; V: TRBV6-1; D: NA; size: NA; CDR3: CASMVGGSSNQPQHF; DNA: TGTGCCAGCATGGTGGGGGGGAGTAGCAATCAGCCCCAGCATTTT
J: TRBJ2-5; V: TRBV19; D: TRBD2; size: NA; CDR3: CASSKGGLAGEETQYF; DNA: TGTGCCAGTAGTAAGGGGGGACTAGCGGGAGAAGAGACCCAGTACTTC
J: TRBJ2-1; V: TRBV28; D: NA; size: NA; CDR3: CASSPWTYNEQFF; DNA: TGTGCCAGCAGTCCATGGACCTACAATGAGCAGTTCTTC
J: TRBJ1-1; V: TRBV14; D: NA; size: NA; CDR3: CASSTGLWTEAFF; DNA: TGTGCCAGCAGCACCGGTTTATGGACTGAAGCTTTCTTT
J: TRBJ2-7; V: TRBV19; D: NA; size: NA; CDR3: CASSIGGGLSNEQYF; DNA: TGTGCCAGTAGTATCGGTGGGGGCCTCTCAAACGAGCAGTACTTC
J: TRBJ2-7; V: TRBV27; D: TRBD2; size: NA; CDR3: CASTSSGGSLFRQYF; DNA: TGTGCCAGCACCTCTAGCGGAGGGTCCCTCTTTAGGCAGTACTTC
J: TRBJ1-2; V: TRBV28; D: TRBD1; size: NA; CDR3: CASSLFHRGQGYTF; DNA: TGTGCCAGCAGTTTATTCCACAGGGGGCAAGGCTACACCTTC
J: TRBJ2-3; V: TRBV28; D: NA; size: NA; CDR3: CASTGSGADTQYF; DNA: TGTGCCAGCACAGGATCCGGGGCAGATACGCAGTATTTT
J: TRBJ1-2; V: TRBV6-5; D: NA; size: once; CDR3: CASSYRDRRAYGYTF; DNA: TGTGCCAGCAGTTACAGGGATCGGCGAGCTTATGGCTACACCTTC
J: TRBJ1-5; V: TRBV28; D: TRBD1; size: NA; CDR3: CASSSPGQGYQPQHF; DNA: TGTGCCAGCAGTTCCCCGGGACAGGGATATCAGCCCCAGCATTTT
J: TRBJ2-2; V: TRBV7-9; D: TRBD2; size: NA; CDR3: CASSLRGLAGASNTGELFF; DNA: TGTGCCAGCAGCTTAAGGGGACTAGCGGGCGCTTCGAACACCGGGGAGCTGTTTTTT
J: TRBJ1-5; V: TRBV19; D: NA; size: NA; CDR3: CASRPGTNVPSAQHF; DNA: TGTGCCAGTAGACCGGGGACAAACGTGCCCTCAGCCCAGCATTTT
J: TRBJ2-2; V: TRBV6-5; D: TRBD1; size: NA; CDR3: CASRRQGAIGELFF; DNA: TGTGCCAGCAGACGACAGGGGGCGATCGGGGAGCTGTTTTTT
J: TRBJ1-1; V: TRBV9; D: NA; size: NA; CDR3: CASSAPQGAGSTEAFF; DNA: TGTGCCAGCAGCGCCCCGCAGGGTGCGGGGAGTACTGAAGCTTTCTTT
J: TRBJ1-4; V: TRBV4-2; D: NA; size: NA; CDR3: CASSPQDGVGDEKLFF; DNA: TGTGCCAGCAGCCCGCAGGACGGGGTCGGTGATGAAAAACTGTTTTTT
J: TRBJ2-5; V: TRBV19; D: TRBD1; size: NA; CDR3: CASRGGQGVGETQYF; DNA: TGTGCCAGTAGGGGGGGACAGGGTGTTGGGGAGACCCAGTACTTC
J: TRBJ2-5; V: TRBV18; D: NA; size: NA; CDR3: CASSPPPVKETQYF; DNA: TGTGCCAGCTCACCACCGCCAGTCAAAGAGACCCAGTACTTC
J: TRBJ2-7; V: TRBV18; D: NA; size: NA; CDR3: CASSPEGTGTYEQYF; DNA: TGTGCCAGCTCCCCAGAAGGGACCGGTACCTACGAGCAGTACTTC
J: TRBJ2-7; V: TRBV19; D: TRBD2; size: NA; CDR3: CASSISAGGLYEQYF; DNA: TGTGCCAGTAGTATATCTGCGGGAGGCTTATACGAGCAGTACTTC
J: TRBJ2-5; V: TRBV7-8; D: NA; size: NA; CDR3: CASSSRLGGSKGETQYF; DNA: TGTGCCAGCAGCTCCCGGCTTGGGGGCAGTAAAGGAGAGACCCAGTACTTC
J: TRBJ2-7; V: TRBV7-8; D: TRBD1; size: NA; CDR3: CASSLGPGQNYEQYF; DNA: TGTGCCAGCAGCTTAGGCCCGGGACAGAATTACGAGCAGTACTTC
J: TRBJ1-5; V: TRBV19; D: NA; size: NA; CDR3: CASSLDSNQPQHF; DNA: TGTGCCAGTAGCCTCGACAGTAATCAGCCCCAGCATTTT
J: TRBJ1-1; V: TRBV5-1; D: TRBD1; size: NA; CDR3: CASSPDRYEQGEAFF; DNA: TGCGCCAGCAGCCCGGACAGGTACGAACAGGGTGAAGCTTTCTTT
J: TRBJ2-7; V: TRBV28; D: NA; size: NA; CDR3: CASSPPGMGSYEQYF; DNA: TGTGCCAGCAGCCCCCCCGGAATGGGCTCCTACGAGCAGTACTTC
J: TRBJ1-2; V: TRBV5-8; D: NA; size: NA; CDR3: CASSLGPTLPGYTF; DNA: TGTGCCAGCAGCTTGGGACCTACTCTCCCGGGCTACACCTTC
J: TRBJ1-5; V: TRBV19; D: TRBD1; size: NA; CDR3: CASSIRQGSQPQHF; DNA: TGTGCCAGTAGTATACGACAGGGAAGTCAGCCCCAGCATTTT
J: TRBJ2-7; V: TRBV5-1; D: TRBD2; size: NA; CDR3: CASSFLLAGTGGEQYF; DNA: TGCGCCAGCAGCTTTTTACTAGCGGGAACCGGGGGGGAGCAGTACTTC
J: TRBJ2-7; V: TRBV18; D: NA; size: NA; CDR3: CASSPPYSLYEQYF; DNA: TGTGCCAGCTCACCACCGTACAGCCTCTACGAGCAGTACTTC
J: TRBJ1-4; V: TRBV2; D: TRBD1; size: once; CDR3: CASSEFGQGGKLFF; DNA: TGTGCCAGCAGTGAATTCGGACAGGGAGGAAAACTGTTTTTT
J: TRBJ1-1; V: TRBV21-1; D: NA; size: NA; CDR3: CASSKGQGVTRTEAFF; DNA: TGTGCCAGCAGCAAAGGACAGGGGGTGACCCGGACTGAAGCTTTCTTT
J: TRBJ2-2; V: TRBV5-5; D: TRBD2; size: NA; CDR3: CASSVATSDTGELFF; DNA: TGTGCCAGCAGCGTAGCGACTAGCGACACCGGGGAGCTGTTTTTT
J: TRBJ1-1; V: TRBV27; D: NA; size: NA; CDR3: CASTRTDGGGYRAFF; DNA: TGTGCCAGCACCCGGACGGACGGAGGAGGTTACAGAGCTTTCTTT
J: TRBJ2-7; V: TRBV19; D: NA; size: NA; CDR3: CASSMNWDSYEQYF; DNA: TGTGCCAGTAGTATGAATTGGGACTCCTACGAGCAGTACTTC
J: TRBJ2-7; V: TRBV4-2; D: NA; size: NA; CDR3: CASSQAENQIYEQYF; DNA: TGTGCCAGCAGCCAAGCAGAAAACCAGATCTACGAGCAGTACTTC
J: TRBJ1-1; V: TRBV28; D: NA; size: few; CDR3: CASSPTGFPEAFF; DNA: TGTGCCAGCAGCCCCACAGGTTTCCCTGAAGCTTTCTTT
J: TRBJ1-1; V: TRBV9; D: NA; size: NA; CDR3: CASSVFPTGNTEAFF; DNA: TGTGCCAGCAGCGTATTTCCGACAGGGAACACTGAAGCTTTCTTT
J: TRBJ1-1; V: TRBV21-1; D: NA; size: NA; CDR3: CASIEQGMNTEAFF; DNA: TGTGCCAGTATAGAACAGGGTATGAACACTGAAGCTTTCTTT
J: TRBJ2-4; V: TRBV28; D: NA; size: NA; CDR3: CASSPSYGGNIQYF; DNA: TGTGCCAGCAGTCCCTCCTACGGCGGGAACATTCAGTACTTC
J: TRBJ1-6; V: TRBV6-6; D: NA; size: NA; CDR3: CASWGRTNSPLHF; DNA: TGTGCCAGCTGGGGGCGGACAAATTCACCCCTCCACTTT
J: TRBJ2-7; V: TRBV7-2; D: TRBD1; size: NA; CDR3: CASSTRGTGVYEQYF; DNA: TGTGCCAGCAGCACCAGGGGGACAGGAGTTTACGAGCAGTACTTC